Reported below is one T cell receptor (beta chain). This clone's antigen is unknown. Base qualities are missing; no much larger clone stands one base away. The CDR3 has 12 amino acids, counting the end cysteine and phenylalanine. The retained sequence is limited to the CDR3, 36 bases, with the frame set at the first base. From a lookup of the germline V gene, CDR1 and CDR2 are SGHDN and FVKESK. The junction carries 9 bases between V and J, which are trimmed by 4 bases and 6 bases respectively. This record comes from a study of blood T cells in healthy people across ages (dated by TCRdb to the mid-2010s). Broadly, across the study: Template switching captured roughly one uniquely barcoded TCR beta cDNA molecule per two T cells in model experiments. To avoid experimental bias, donors of different ages were distributed randomly across sequencing lanes. Four age groups were formed from the donors: young (average approximately 17 years), middle-aged (approximately 39), aged (about 68) and long-lived (around 82). Two additional independent replicas of 1 million unique cDNA reads from the same blood draw were analyzed for two donors (one aged 18 to 29 and one aged 80 or older). To track age-related changes in TCR beta repertoire diversity, the study relied on deep sequencing normalized with unique cDNA molecular identifiers. Overall study outcomes, separate from this receptor: There was a strong correlation between observed TCR beta diversity and the percentage of naive T cells measured by flow cytometry. Estimates of total diversity based on one million sequenced T cells were regarded as lower bounds and as underestimates. As age increased, observed TCR beta diversity per million T cells dropped in a roughly linear way, and a significant reduction was already evident by age around 41. Because profiling used bulk unsorted PBMCs, naive and antigen-experienced compartments could not be compared conclusively. Compared with the aged group, the long-lived group had more naive CD4+ T cells, fewer expanded clones and increased TCR diversity, a pattern suggesting age selection. Because the CMV infection status of the donors was unknown, age-related changes in expanded clonotypes may potentially have been confounded.

The donors were 40 or so Caucasian individuals from Russia, aged roughly 6 to 100 years, who were systemically healthy. Approximately 10 milliliters of peripheral blood were collected from each donor into EDTA-treated Vacutainer tubes. PBMCs were isolated by Ficoll-Paque density-gradient centrifugation, with at least 6 million obtained per sample. Trizol reagent was used to extract total RNA from the PBMCs, yielding at least 5.5 micrograms per sample. Naive CD45RAhigh/CD27high T cell percentages were measured by flow cytometry on a PBMC aliquot from every donor. Library preparation employed 5' RACE. Sequenced on an Illumina HiSeq 2500. A second roughly 7 to 11 cycle PCR used a sample-barcoded 5' primer and a J-beta primer mix. A template-switch 5' adaptor carrying 12 random nucleotides introduced a unique molecular identifier onto each TCR beta cDNA molecule. Each sample yielded at least 2.5 million CDR3-containing paired-end reads. All of the RNA was converted into first-strand cDNA using the Mint cDNA synthesis kit, with a TRBC-specific oligonucleotide serving as the primer. Following uracil-DNA glycosylase treatment, all cDNA underwent a first 18-cycle PCR with the universal primers M1SS and BC2_uni_R. The source study handled its data this way. For normalization, 1 million high-quality reads, each with a distinct molecular identifier, were randomly selected from each sample. Instead of being binned into consensus sequences, reads that shared molecular identifiers were thrown out. CDR3 identification, clonotype clustering and error correction used MiTCR with a Q25 quality threshold and the strictest error-elimination algorithm. A nonparametric unseen species model with Euler transformation was used to estimate lower-bound total TCR beta diversity. TCRdb itself trimmed the public reads at Q25 with fastp, ran MiXCR and retained productive beta chains. Identical CDR3 proteins give one entry, which carries the most common genes and DNA. The V and J calls and clone size come from TCRdb's table, not from the authors' own analysis. The sample data list more than 650,000 distinct CDR3 sequences, and about a fifth of these were observed just once. The ten largest clones represent 22% of the sample.

The chain is assembled from TRBV14 and TRBJ1-2; the D gene is perhaps TRBD1, on 5 matching bases. The TCR comes from an older man in good health. Material: blood. The DNA sequence is TGTGCCAGCAGCCCCGGGGGGAATGGCTACACCTTC. Its translation is CASSPGGNGYTF.